This TCR beta chain was sequenced during a study of T cell changes during pregnancy in multiple sclerosis. Generated by immunoSEQ multiplex PCR, the TCRdb table keeps only in-frame clones and is missing some. Counted here are about 28,000 clones, 90% to 95% occurring once; the ten biggest clones make up around 0.39%. This CDR3 region has 17 residues. Deletions cut 2 bases from V and 1 base from J, with 17 bases between. Per germline, CDR1 SGDLS and CDR2 YYNGEE. The material sequenced was CD4+ T cells from peripheral blood mononuclear cells, taken after pregnancy. The sequence derives from a female donor with multiple sclerosis, enrolled in a pregnancy study. The V call is TRBV9, the J call TRBJ2-3; D may be TRBD1 (6 bases). CDR3 DNA: TGTGCCAGCAGCGTCACCCCGCAGGGGACACGCACAGATACGCAGTATTTT. Translation gives CASSVTPQGTRTDTQYF.